This T cell receptor beta chain appears in the sequencing data of a study of CXCR3-negative and CXCR3-positive naive CD8 T cells. The study, taken as a whole, reports: TCR strength was inferred from TRB CDR3 properties, while surface CD5 was comparable between naive subsets. With respect to TRBV-TRBJ usage, naive CXCR3-negative and CXCR3-positive cells were similar; memory differed. Diversity was high in both naive subsets and much lower in memory cells. Researchers report that CXCR3-positive naive cells carry more hydrophobic TRB CDR3s than CXCR3-negative naive cells.

The CDR3 loop spans 15 amino acids. CDR1 and CDR2 (germline): SGDLS, YYNGEE. A CD45RO-CCR7+CD27+CD95- phenotype identified naive CD8+ T cells. With respect to this clonotype: Antigen specificity is unknown.

All TRB cDNA libraries came from 5' RACE performed with UMI labels. TCRdb reanalyzed the 5' RACE reads and collapses them to one entry per CDR3 protein, without DNA. The listing contains under 150,000 distinct CDR3 sequences. Sequenced: naive CXCR3+ CD8+ T cells from blood. Subset reported: CD45RO-CCR7+CD27+CD95- naive CD8+ T cells expressing CXCR3 (TNR3+). This sequence joins TRBV9 and TRBJ2-1; the D call from TCRdb, TRBD2, cannot be confirmed without DNA. This TCR derives from a human donor in good health. Some clones in this sample may be carry-over from other donors' samples. The CDR3: CASSGRLAVYNEQFF. Full variable domain (rest looked up from reference TRBV9 and TRBJ2-1): DSGVTQTPKHLITATGQRVTLRCSPRSGDLSVYWYQQSLDQGLQFLIQYYNGEERAKGNILERFSAQQFPDLHSELNLSSLELGDSALYFCASSGRLAVYNEQFFGPGTRLTVL.